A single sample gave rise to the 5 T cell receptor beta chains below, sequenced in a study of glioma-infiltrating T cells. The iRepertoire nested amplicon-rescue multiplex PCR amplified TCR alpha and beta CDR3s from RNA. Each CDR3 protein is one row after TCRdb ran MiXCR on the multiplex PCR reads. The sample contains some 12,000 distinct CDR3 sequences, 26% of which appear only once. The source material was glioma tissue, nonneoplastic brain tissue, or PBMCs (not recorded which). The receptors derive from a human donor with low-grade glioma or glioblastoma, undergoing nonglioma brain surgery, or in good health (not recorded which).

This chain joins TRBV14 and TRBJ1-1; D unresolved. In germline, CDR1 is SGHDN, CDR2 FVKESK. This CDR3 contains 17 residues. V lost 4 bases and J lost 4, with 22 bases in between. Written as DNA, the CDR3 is TGTGCCAGCAGCCGACTTGGGGTATCCGAACGGTCCACTGAAGCTTTCTTT. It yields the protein CASSRLGVSERSTEAFF.

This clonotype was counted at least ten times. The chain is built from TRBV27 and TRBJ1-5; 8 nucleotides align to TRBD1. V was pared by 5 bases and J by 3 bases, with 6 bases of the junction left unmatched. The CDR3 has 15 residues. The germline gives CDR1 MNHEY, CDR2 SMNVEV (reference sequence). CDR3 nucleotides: TGTGCCAGCAGTGCCCTGGGACAGGACAATCAGCCCCAGCATTTT. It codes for CASSALGQDNQPQHF.

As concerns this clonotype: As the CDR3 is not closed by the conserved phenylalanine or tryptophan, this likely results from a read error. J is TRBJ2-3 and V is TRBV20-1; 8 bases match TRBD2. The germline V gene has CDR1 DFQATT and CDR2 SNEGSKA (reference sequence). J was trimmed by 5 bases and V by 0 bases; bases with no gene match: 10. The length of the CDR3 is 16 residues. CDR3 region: CSARDRSGSVGDTQYL. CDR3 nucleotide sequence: TGCAGTGCTAGAGATCGGAGCGGGAGTGTTGGAGATACGCAGTATCTT.

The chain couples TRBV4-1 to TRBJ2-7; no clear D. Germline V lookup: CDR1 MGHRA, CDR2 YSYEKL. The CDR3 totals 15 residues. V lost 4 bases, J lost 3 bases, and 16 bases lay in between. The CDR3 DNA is TGCGCCAGCAGCCCAGGCCCGCGGTTCAACTACGAGCAGTACTTC. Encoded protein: CASSPGPRFNYEQYF.

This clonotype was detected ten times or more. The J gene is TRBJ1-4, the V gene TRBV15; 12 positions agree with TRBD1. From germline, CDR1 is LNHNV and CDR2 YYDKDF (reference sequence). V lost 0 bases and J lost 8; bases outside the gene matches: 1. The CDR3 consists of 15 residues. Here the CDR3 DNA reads TGTGCCACCAGCAGAGATGGGACAGGGGGCGAAAAACTGTTTTTT. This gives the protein CATSRDGTGGEKLFF.